The clone carrying this T cell receptor (beta chain) was detected ten times or more. Its antigen is undetermined. The sample is drawn from a study of identical twins. Study observations and caveats: Invariant cells of the MAIT and iNKT types might have partly distorted the zero-insertion analyses.

Template switching added a universal primer binding site, and final cDNA carried unique molecular identifiers. Via MiXCR, TCRdb re-called the 5' RACE reads, giving one row per CDR3 protein. The sample consists of approximately 600,000 distinct CDR3 sequences, 7.1% of them appearing once. V was clipped by 4 bases and J by 2 bases, with 3 bases between them. This CDR3 comprises 11 residues. The germline V gene has CDR1 SQVTM and CDR2 ANQGSEA. These data were likewise used in another study, on yellow fever vaccine responses in identical twins.

The sequenced sample was PBMCs. The sequence came from a young woman in good health. The chain links TRBV29-1 to TRBJ2-1; no reliable D call. As DNA, the CDR3 is TGCAGCGTTGGGACCTACAATGAGCAGTTCTTC. As protein: CSVGTYNEQFF.